This T cell receptor (beta chain) is drawn from a study of TIL therapy for anti-PD-1-resistant metastatic lung cancer. The sample's time point: pre-treatment sample, taken before nivolumab and TIL therapy. This was the immunoSEQ v3 assay. Sequencing used immunoSEQ multiplex PCR; TCRdb keeps in-frame clones, though not all of them. The sample comprises 45,000 to 75,000 clones, 87% of which are singletons, and just over 2.5% rests with the top ten. V was shortened by 5 bases and J by 2 bases, with 13 bases between the two germline ends. Germline loops: CDR1 SGHNT, CDR2 YENEEA. This CDR3 has 14 residues.

The source of this sequence is a person between 25 and 80 years old with non-small cell lung cancer. The chain joins TRBV11-3 to TRBJ2-7; D perhaps matches TRBD1 (6 bases). The sequencing here drew on blood, taken at baseline. CDR3 residues: CASSLQGRPYEQYF. In nucleotides, the CDR3 is TGTGCCAGCAGCCTACAGGGAAGACCCTACGAGCAGTACTTC.